The TCR beta chain under discussion was sequenced for a study of monozygotic twins with inflammatory bowel disease. For each CDR3 protein, TCRdb gives one entry from its re-call of the 5' RACE reads, without DNA. This specimen shows some 450,000 distinct CDR3 sequences; the ten leading clones hold approximately 2.4%. The source material was blood. This TCR derives from a human donor with ulcerative colitis or Crohn's disease, or a healthy co-twin of an affected twin (not recorded which).

The CDR3 is CASSEKGDRVVHEQYF. V and J are TRBV6-1 and TRBJ2-7; TCRdb selects TRBD1, and the lack of DNA leaves this call unchecked. CDR3 length: 16 amino acids. CDR1 MNHNS and CDR2 SASEGT come from the germline V gene.